This entry describes one T cell receptor beta chain. Its cognate antigen is unknown. A read error may account for a junction end that differs from germline. This CDR3 is 13 amino acids long. CDR1 and CDR2 (germline): DFQATT, SNEGSKA (reference sequence). Naive CD4+ T cells were purified with Tregs depleted by CD25. After constant-region reverse-primer amplification, full-length variable regions underwent semi-nested PCR with Nested Universal Primer A. One entry per CDR3 protein results from TCRdb running MiXCR on the 5' RACE reads. Of nearly 40,000 distinct CDR3 sequences in the sample, 15% to 20% were seen once. General observations from the study: Tumor Treg TCRs overlapped most with tumor naive CD4+ cells.

The sample taken for sequencing was naive CD4+ T cells sorted from a lymph node. Subset indicated: naive CD4+ T cells, CD4+CD45RA+CD25-. This sequence was found in a female donor with breast cancer. V gene TRBV20-1 combines with J gene TRBJ1-6, with D uncertain. The CDR3 coding sequence is TGCAGTGCGAGAGGGCAGGACGTTTCACCCCTCCACTTT. Its protein product is CSARGQDVSPLHF.